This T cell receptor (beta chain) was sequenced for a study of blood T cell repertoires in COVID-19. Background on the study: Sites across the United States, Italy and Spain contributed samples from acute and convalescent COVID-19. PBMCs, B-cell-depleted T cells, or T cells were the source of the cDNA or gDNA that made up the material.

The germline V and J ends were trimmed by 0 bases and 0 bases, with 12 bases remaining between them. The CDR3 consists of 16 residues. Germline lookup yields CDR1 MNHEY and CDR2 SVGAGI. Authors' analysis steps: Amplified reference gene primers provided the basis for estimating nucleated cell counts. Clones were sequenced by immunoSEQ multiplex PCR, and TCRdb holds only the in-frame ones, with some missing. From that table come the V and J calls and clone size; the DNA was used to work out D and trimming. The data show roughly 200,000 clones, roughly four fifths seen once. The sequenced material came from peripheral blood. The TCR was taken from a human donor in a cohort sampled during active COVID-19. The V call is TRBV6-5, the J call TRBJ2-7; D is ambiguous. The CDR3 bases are TGTGCCAGCAGTTACTCGAGCAGGATGAGCTCCTACGAGCAGTACTTC. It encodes CASSYSSRMSSYEQYF.